This T cell receptor (beta chain) was profiled in a study of blood T cell repertoires in COVID-19. Study overall: Spain, Italy and the United States supplied samples that represented acute and convalescent COVID-19. PBMCs, B-cell-depleted T cells, or T cells provided the cDNA or gDNA that made up the material.

The CDR3 is 15 amino acids. The V gene lost 3 bases and the J gene lost 6 bases, with 14 bases spanning the gap. Germline CDR1 reads MDHEN; CDR2 reads SYDVKM. Original data processing: Amplified reference gene primers provided the basis for estimating nucleated cell counts. Libraries were prepared by immunoSEQ multiplex PCR; TCRdb keeps only in-frame clonotypes and omits some of them. D and trimming come from the DNA, and the V and J calls and clone size come from that table. The data contain tens of thousands of clones, about 80% of them seen just once; the ten biggest clones take up more than 9.5%.

Sequencing used peripheral blood. This TCR was sampled from a man aged 50 to 59 with acute or convalescent COVID-19. This chain uses TRBV28 with TRBJ1-4; D gene ambiguous. In DNA, the CDR3 is TGTGCCAGCAGTTTGGCAGGTGTGAGTCATGAAAAACTGTTTTTT. As protein: CASSLAGVSHEKLFF.